The rows below give T cell receptor beta chains drawn from one sample of a study of cytomegalovirus exposure and HLA in healthy donors. Method: immunoSEQ multiplex PCR; TCRdb's copy keeps in-frame clones and lacks some. The listing contains about 160,000 clones. Sample: PBMCs. The receptor set was obtained from a woman in her fifties or sixties in good health and CMV-seronegative. Both conserved end residues are part of each CDR3. Fields, in order: V gene, D gene, J gene, CDR3 DNA, CDR3 protein. A D gene is named only where the DNA matches it firmly.

>TRBV29-1|.|TRBJ2-7
TGCAGCGTTTGGGCAGGGGTGAGCGAGCAGTACTTC
CSVWAGVSEQYF
>TRBV15|.|TRBJ2-1
TGTGCCACCAGCCCGGACAGTCCAAGGGGCAATGAGCAGTTCTTC
CATSPDSPRGNEQFF
>TRBV2|TRBD2|TRBJ2-7
TGTGCCAGCAGTGGAAAAGCGGGATCGCCCTACGAGCAGTACTTC
CASSGKAGSPYEQYF
>TRBV20-1|.|TRBJ1-2
TGCAGTGCTACCTTTAACTATGGCTACACCTTC
CSATFNYGYTF
>TRBV18|TRBD1|TRBJ2-7
TGTGCCAGCTCACCTACGGGACAGGGGGACTACGAGCAGTACTTC
CASSPTGQGDYEQYF
>TRBV9|TRBD2|TRBJ2-7
TGTGCCAGCAGCGCGGGTCTTTCCACCGGGACTAGCGACTACGAGCAGTACTTC
CASSAGLSTGTSDYEQYF
>TRBV7-8|.|TRBJ2-7
TGTGCCAGCGGGGGACAAACATCCTACGAGCAGTACTTC
CASGGQTSYEQYF
>TRBV30|TRBD1|TRBJ2-3
TGTGCCTGGACCCGACAGGGGCCAGATACGCAGTATTTT
CAWTRQGPDTQYF
>TRBV7-9|.|TRBJ2-5
TGTGCCAGCGTCACGGGGGAAAATCAAGAGACCCAGTACTTC
CASVTGENQETQYF
>TRBV7-3|TRBD1|TRBJ1-3
TGTGCCAGCAGCCAAACAGGGGTTGTAGGAAACACCATATATTTT
CASSQTGVVGNTIYF
>TRBV9|.|TRBJ1-4
TGTGCCAGCAGCGTGGCGGTGACAGGTAATCTACTCCAACCTGATGAAAAACTGTTTTTT
CASSVAVTGNLLQPDEKLFF
>TRBV9|TRBD2|TRBJ2-6
TGTGCCAGCAGCGTAGACGGCGGGGGTGCCAACGTCCTGACTTTC
CASSVDGGGANVLTF
>TRBV19|TRBD1|TRBJ2-1
TGTGCCAGTAAACCCGGACAGGGGAATGAGCAGTTCTTC
CASKPGQGNEQFF
>TRBV7-3|TRBD2|TRBJ2-3
TGTGCCAGCAGCTTAACGGGACTAGCGGGAGATACGCAGTATTTT
CASSLTGLAGDTQYF
>TRBV15|.|TRBJ2-7
TGTGCCACCAGCAGTGTTAAGGGGGGGGAAGATGGGAAAAGGTACGAGCAGTACTTC
CATSSVKGGEDGKRYEQYF
>TRBV19|TRBD1|TRBJ1-3
TGTGCCAGCGGGACAGGGAAAGGAAACACCATATATTTT
CASGTGKGNTIYF
>TRBV7-2|.|TRBJ1-5
TGTGCCAGCAGCCTCGGCGGCCTCACAATTGGCGCCCAGCATTTT
CASSLGGLTIGAQHF
>TRBV19|TRBD1|TRBJ2-7
TGTGCCAGTAGATTGGGACAGGGGGCCTACGAGCAGTACTTC
CASRLGQGAYEQYF